This paragraph covers one T cell receptor (beta chain) sequence. The antigen this receptor binds is unknown. The junction and the germline gene differ at one end; a read error may be behind it. Blood RNA was extracted from unsorted whole blood using TRIzol reagent, and germline DNA was obtained with the DNeasy Blood & Tissue kit. Patients had chronic HBV infection and were treatment-naive at sampling. Around 4 milliliters of peripheral blood were collected into K2EDTA tubes before surgery. A constant-region primer and ProtoScript II reverse transcriptase were used to reverse-transcribe TCRbeta-specific cDNA from about 530 ng total RNA. TCRbeta libraries were built with three nested multiplex PCR rounds, a slightly modified ARM-PCR procedure. The first two PCR rounds used multiplex TRBV1-TRBV30 forward primers with a Cbeta reverse primer, each for roughly 11 cycles. A final 25-cycle PCR with Deep VentR polymerase added sample barcodes and Illumina adapters. Before sequencing, amplicons of 200-500 bp were gel-purified using a QIAquick gel extraction kit. An Illumina HiSeq 2500 was used to sequence the TCRbeta amplicons, generating 250-bp paired-end reads. The authors processed their data as follows. Reads were quality-trimmed with Trimmomatic v0.33, and paired reads were merged with FLASH v1.2.11 to recover full CDR3 sequences. V, D and J germline segments were assigned to the rearranged TCRbeta sequences by MiGEC v1.2.1b. Clonotype statistics and Shannon-Wiener diversity indices were calculated with VDJtools v1.0.0. To cut down on sampling bias, every analysis after diversity analysis relied on just the 250 most abundant clonotypes from each sample. Starting from the raw public reads, TCRdb applied fastp trimming at Q25, assembled clones with MiXCR and retained in-frame beta chains. Identical CDR3 proteins give one entry, which carries the most common genes and DNA. The authors' filters were not applied to this entry. Within this sample are 310,000 or so distinct CDR3 sequences, with around 60% of them counted one time only. The ten largest clones represent about 6.3% of the sample.

This entry is derived from a study of tumor-infiltrating lymphocytes in primary liver carcinoma (dated by TCRdb to about 2017). For the study in its entirety: Between late 2015 and 2016, roughly five patients in China with histopathologically diagnosed primary liver carcinoma had surgical resection. The five patients, three men and two women aged 30 to 69 years, had hepatocellular carcinoma (four) or combined HCC and intrahepatic cholangiocarcinoma (one). The five patients had tumors of stage T1-T3 N0M0, with maximum diameters ranging from roughly 4.2 to 10 cm. Samples yielded roughly 3.65 to 7.5 million productive TCRbeta reads; read depth did not differ significantly between tissue types. High reproducibility was observed for the technical replicate repertoires, with mean shared-clone rates roughly 0.89 and correlation coefficients above 0.95. For each liver tumor, the study sampled five regions along with adjacent normal tissue and blood, and applied TCRbeta repertoire sequencing, expression microarrays and whole-exome sequencing. A total of roughly 35 specimens from 5 patients, comprising around 25 tumor regions, 5 adjacent noncancerous liver tissues and 5 peripheral blood samples, were covered by TCRbeta repertoire sequencing. General study outcomes and caveats: Only the TCR beta chain was sequenced, which likely underestimates true repertoire diversity because unpaired alpha chains were not captured. Comparison of CD4+ and CD8+ T cell repertoires was precluded by the use of bulk unsorted samples. Only 4 to 6 patients were included in the study, and the authors note that the findings should be validated in a larger study. The top 250 clones accounted for a significantly greater share of the repertoire in tumors than in blood (p = 0.039). Consistent with antigen-driven expansion, pairs of tumor regions showed higher repertoire overlap (mean roughly 35%) than either tumor-adjacent pairs (around 17%) or tumor-blood pairs (roughly 15%).

From a lookup of the germline V gene, CDR1 and CDR2 are LGHNA and YNFKEQ. Including cysteine and phenylalanine, the CDR3 has 15 amino acids. Just CDR3 DNA is preserved here, 45 bases in frame from base 1. The TCR sequence derives from a man aged 35 to 55 with primary liver carcinoma and hepatitis B virus infection. The sequencing sample was made of peripheral blood. The V gene is TRBV4-2 and the J gene is TRBJ2-3; TRBD2 is a weak D gene call, 6 bases matching. The CDR3 has the sequence CVSSQEVRRADTQYF. In nucleotide form, the sequence is TGTGTCAGCAGCCAAGAAGTTAGGAGGGCAGATACACAGTATTTT.